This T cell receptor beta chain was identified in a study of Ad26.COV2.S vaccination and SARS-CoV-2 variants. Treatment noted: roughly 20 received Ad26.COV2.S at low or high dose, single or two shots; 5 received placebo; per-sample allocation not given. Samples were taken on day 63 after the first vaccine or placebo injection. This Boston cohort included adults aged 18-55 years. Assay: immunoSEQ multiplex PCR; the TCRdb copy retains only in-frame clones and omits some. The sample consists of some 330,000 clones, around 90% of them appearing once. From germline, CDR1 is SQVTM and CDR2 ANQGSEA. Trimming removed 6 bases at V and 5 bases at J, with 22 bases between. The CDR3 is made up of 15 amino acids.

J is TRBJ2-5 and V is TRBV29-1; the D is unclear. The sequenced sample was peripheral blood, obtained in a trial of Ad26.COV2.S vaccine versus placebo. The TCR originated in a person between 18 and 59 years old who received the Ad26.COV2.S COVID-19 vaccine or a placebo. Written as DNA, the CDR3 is TGCAGCGTCAATCCCCGCGGCGCAGCTGCCGAGACCCAGTACTTC. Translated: CSVNPRGAAAETQYF. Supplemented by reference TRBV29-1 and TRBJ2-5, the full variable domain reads SAVISQKPSRDICQRGTSLTIQCQVDSQVTMMFWYRQQPGQSLTLIATANQGSEATYESGFVIDKFPISRPNLTFSTLTVSNMSPEDSSIYLCSVNPRGAAAETQYFGPGTRLLVL.